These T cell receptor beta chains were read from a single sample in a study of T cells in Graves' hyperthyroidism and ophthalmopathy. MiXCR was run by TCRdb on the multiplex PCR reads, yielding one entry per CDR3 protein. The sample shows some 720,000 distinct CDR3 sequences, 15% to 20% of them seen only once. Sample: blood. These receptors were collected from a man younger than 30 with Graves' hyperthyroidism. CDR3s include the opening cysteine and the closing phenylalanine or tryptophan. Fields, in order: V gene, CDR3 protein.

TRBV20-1 CSARANTYNEQFF
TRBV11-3 CASSSRGLSWNEQFF
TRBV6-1 CASSDELAAANTGELFF
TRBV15 CATSRQPGNGYTF
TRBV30 CAWSQRLATDTQYF
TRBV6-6 CASSYSIGTSSNQPQHF
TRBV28 CASSQRAGGWYNEQFF
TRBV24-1 CATSDVGLAGEGETQYF
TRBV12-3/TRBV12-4 CASSDRGRRGHEQYF
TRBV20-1 CSARPAVPRELFF
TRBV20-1 CSAGEPRRGGFSEQYF
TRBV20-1 CSARWGLAGSTDTQYF
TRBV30 CAWSGVSGNTIYF
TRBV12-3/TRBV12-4 CASSFFSRDRETQYF
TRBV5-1 CASSSRTGADGYTF
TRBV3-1 CASSQGLNNEQFF
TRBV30 CAWSTRVSSYNEQFF
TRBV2 CASTLSGTGEETQYF
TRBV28 CASSQGGPFYNEQFF
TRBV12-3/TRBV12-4 CASRHRVLNSPLHF
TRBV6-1 CASSERYDEQFF
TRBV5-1 CASSFISGRGNEQFF
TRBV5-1 CASSSLLAGVFGANVLTF
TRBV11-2 CASSLDGGTGREQFF
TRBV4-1 CASSQVLVPTGGELFF
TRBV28 CASMGATNEKLFF
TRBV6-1 CASSVKGGQVLKAFF
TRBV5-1 CASRAGWGDTEAFF
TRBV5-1 CASSLVGTGNTGELFF
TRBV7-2 CASSLVAGAIYNEQFF
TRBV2 CASRGQVNTEAFF
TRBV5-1 CASSPVLGGGPRDTQYF
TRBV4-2 CASSQDGTGTYEQYF
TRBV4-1 CASSQVGGQGDSYEQYF
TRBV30 CAWSSRGVAEQYF
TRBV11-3 CASSLGGQAETQYF
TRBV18 CASSPVRQATGNTIYF
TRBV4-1 CASSRQRLGQGYEKLFF
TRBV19 CASTFGTSGSYEQYF